This TCR beta chain was documented in a study of blood T cell repertoires in COVID-19. This clone was seen only a few times. The CDR3 totals 14 residues. The germline V gene has CDR1 MNHEY and CDR2 SVGAGI. V was trimmed by 6 bases and J by 0 bases, leaving 9 bases between them. Source study methods: Estimates of nucleated cell counts were drawn from the amplification of reference gene primers. TCRdb's table, derived via immunoSEQ multiplex PCR, lists solely in-frame clones and lacks some. V, J and clone size are those of that table, while D and trimming were read from the DNA. The sample has some 250,000 clones; 80% to 90% are singletons.

The sequence was obtained from a man between 25 and 39 years old with active or convalescent COVID-19. The J gene is TRBJ1-3, the V gene TRBV6-5; D might be TRBD1 (5 bases). Input material: peripheral blood. In DNA form, the CDR3 reads TGTGCCAGCAGCGTCGACAGCTCTGGAAACACCATATATTTT. Translated, it gives CASSVDSSGNTIYF.